The 26 T cell receptor beta chains listed next were all sequenced from one sample in a study of cytomegalovirus exposure and HLA in healthy donors. TCRdb's table, derived via immunoSEQ multiplex PCR, lists solely in-frame clones and lacks some. The profile shows over 150,000 clones, 84% of them singletons. Sample: PBMCs. The receptors come from a woman in her twenties or thirties in good health and CMV-seropositive.

This sequence joins TRBV27 and TRBJ2-7; 9 bases agree with TRBD1. CDR3 length equals 15 residues. V shed 7 bases, J shed 4 bases, and the junction held 11 bases outside the gene matches. Germline V gene lookup returns CDR1 MNHEY and CDR2 SMNVEV (reference sequence). The CDR3 bases are TGTGCCAGCAAACTATCCGGGACAGGGCCTTACGAGCAGTACTTC. Protein: CASKLSGTGPYEQYF.

The rearrangement links TRBV19 to TRBJ2-7; maybe TRBD2 (5 bases). The CDR3 has 15 amino acids. The V gene's germline CDR1 is LNHDA and CDR2 SQIVND (reference sequence). The germline V and J ends were trimmed by 4 bases and 3 bases, with 16 bases remaining between them. CDR3 in amino acids: CASSTKGSPGYEQYF. The DNA of the CDR3 is TGTGCCAGTAGTACCAAAGGGAGCCCGGGCTACGAGCAGTACTTC. Combining the CDR3 with reference TRBV19 and TRBJ2-7 gives the whole variable domain DGGITQSPKYLFRKEGQNVTLSCEQNLNHDAMYWYRQDPGQGLRLIYYSQIVNDFQKGDIAEGYSVSREKKESFPLTVTSAQKNPTAFYLCASSTKGSPGYEQYFGPGTRLTVT.

This clone was recorded once. This chain joins TRBV25-1 and TRBJ1-1; D gene unclear. The germline CDR1 and CDR2 sequences are MGHDK and SYGVNS. Trimming left V 3 bases short and J 4 bases short, with 12 bases between. The CDR3 spans 14 residues. The CDR3 nucleotides are TGTGCCAGCAGTGACCCCCAGGCTCCCACTGAAGCTTTCTTT. Translation gives CASSDPQAPTEAFF.

V is TRBV5-1 and J is TRBJ1-1, with D tentatively TRBD1 (6 bases). Germline V gene sequence: CDR1 SGHRS, CDR2 YFSETQ. V lost 7 bases and J lost 3, with 16 bases in between. The CDR3 consists of 14 residues. DNA of the CDR3: TGCGCCAGCGGCCTTACAGGGCTGGACACTGAAGCTTTCTTT. Amino acids: CASGLTGLDTEAFF.

This clone appeared once. The rearrangement joins TRBV4-2 to TRBJ2-5; D is unresolved. Germline V gene sequence: CDR1 LGHNA, CDR2 YNFKEQ. The CDR3 runs 13 residues. V was clipped by 1 base and J by 5 bases, with 8 bases between them. The CDR3 protein is CASSQVPVETQYF. Written as DNA, the CDR3 is TGTGCCAGCAGCCAAGTCCCTGTTGAGACCCAGTACTTC.

The V and J genes are TRBV5-1 and TRBJ2-7; 12 nucleotides agree with TRBD2. Per the germline V gene, CDR1 is SGHRS and CDR2 is YFSETQ. V dropped 4 bases and J dropped 0; count of bases not matched to a gene: 5. This CDR3 contains 16 residues. The CDR3 protein is CASSLGLAGYSYEQYF. The CDR3 DNA reads as TGCGCCAGCAGCCTAGGACTAGCGGGGTACTCCTACGAGCAGTACTTC.

This chain joins TRBV9 and TRBJ2-2, with unresolved D. Germline CDR1 SGDLS, CDR2 YYNGEE. The V end was cut by 0 bases, the J end by 7 bases, with 16 bases between. The CDR3 length is 16 residues. CDR3 amino acids: CASSVEWASMDGELFF. The DNA of the CDR3 is TGTGCCAGCAGCGTAGAGTGGGCGAGCATGGACGGGGAGCTGTTTTTT.

The V gene is TRBV5-4, the J gene TRBJ2-7; the D gene is possibly TRBD2 (6 bases). The V end lost 4 bases, the J end lost 2 bases, and 19 bases lay between the germline ends. Germline V gene data show CDR1 as SGHNT and CDR2 as YYREEE (reference sequence). The CDR3 spans 16 residues. CDR3 protein: CASSSPLSRGTYEQYF. CDR3 DNA sequence: TGTGCCAGCAGCAGCCCCCTCTCGCGGGGAACCTACGAGCAGTACTTC.

The chain couples TRBV2 to TRBJ1-1; D call uncertain. The germline CDR1 and CDR2 sequences are SNHLY and FYNNEI. The CDR3 spans 12 residues. V shed 9 bases and J shed 1 base, with 9 bases lying between them. Here the CDR3 reads CARREWNTEAFF. The DNA of the CDR3 is TGTGCCAGAAGGGAGTGGAACACTGAAGCTTTCTTT.

CDR3 sequence reads: CASSYSRQAVQPQHF. The CDR3 DNA follows: TGTGCCAGCAGTTACTCGAGACAGGCCGTGCAGCCCCAGCATTTT. This chain joins TRBV6-6 and TRBJ1-5; D is perhaps TRBD1 (6 bases). V was pared by 0 bases and J by 7 bases, with 13 bases between. CDR1 and CDR2 (germline): MNHNY, SVGAGI (reference sequence). The CDR3 is 15 amino acids.

This clone turned up a few times. The chain employs TRBV29-1 and TRBJ1-5, with D possibly being TRBD1 (5 bases). This CDR3 has 13 amino acids. V lost 6 bases, J lost 4 bases, and 13 bases lay in between. Germline CDR1 SQVTM, CDR2 ANQGSEA. The CDR3 DNA follows: TGCAGCGTGGCATCAGGGTCAAATCAGCCCCAGCATTTT. The encoded protein is CSVASGSNQPQHF.

CDR3 bases: TGTGCCAGCAGACCAAACAGGGGGCGGGATGGGGCCAACGTCCTGACTTTC. The encoded protein is CASRPNRGRDGANVLTF. The V gene is TRBV28, the J gene TRBJ2-6, with TRBD1 matching over 9 bases. Germline V gene lookup returns CDR1 MDHEN and CDR2 SYDVKM. The CDR3 has 17 amino acids. V shed 6 bases and J 3 bases; nucleotides not matched to a gene: 9.

This chain uses TRBV7-9 with TRBJ1-2; possible D gene TRBD1, 5 bases. Per germline, CDR1 SEHNR and CDR2 FQNEAQ (reference sequence). V lost 3 bases and J lost 3, with 17 bases in between. The CDR3 loop spans 16 amino acids. The CDR3 spells CASSLARGSLDYGYTF. As DNA, the CDR3 is TGTGCCAGCAGCTTGGCTAGGGGCTCCCTTGACTATGGCTACACCTTC.

The V call is TRBV9, the J call TRBJ2-1; 9 nucleotides match TRBD2. The V gene's germline CDR1 is SGDLS and CDR2 YYNGEE. CDR3 size: 17 residues. J lost 3 bases, V lost 4 bases, and 11 bases had no gene match. In DNA, the CDR3 is TGTGCCAGCAGCCCCACCCCGACTAGCGGAAACTACAATGAGCAGTTCTTC. Encoded protein: CASSPTPTSGNYNEQFF. Full variable domain (missing parts from reference TRBV9 and TRBJ2-1): DSGVTQTPKHLITATGQRVTLRCSPRSGDLSVYWYQQSLDQGLQFLIQYYNGEERAKGNILERFSAQQFPDLHSELNLSSLELGDSALYFCASSPTPTSGNYNEQFFGPGTRLTVL.

For the CDR3, the DNA is TGTGCCAGCAGCCCCGGACAGGGCCCTGAAAAACTGTTTTTT. Translation gives CASSPGQGPEKLFF. The chain couples TRBV4-2 to TRBJ1-4; 8 bases line up with TRBD1. The CDR3 has 14 residues. V lost 4 bases to trimming and J lost 7 bases; unmatched junction nucleotides: 5. Germline V gene sequence: CDR1 LGHNA, CDR2 YNFKEQ.

The gene calls are TRBV28 and TRBJ2-7; tentatively, D is TRBD1 (5 bases). The CDR3 has 14 residues. Germline V lookup: CDR1 MDHEN, CDR2 SYDVKM. Trimming removed 3 bases from V and 6 bases from J, with 15 bases in between. The CDR3 here is CASSFLKGSGEQYF. The CDR3 nucleotides are TGTGCCAGCAGTTTTCTGAAGGGGTCCGGCGAGCAGTACTTC. Looking up the rest from reference TRBV28 and TRBJ2-7 gives the full variable domain: DVKVTQSSRYLVKRTGEKVFLECVQDMDHENMFWYRQDPGLGLRLIYFSYDVKMKEKGDIPEGYSVSREKKERFSLILESASTNQTSMYLCASSFLKGSGEQYFGPGTRLTVT.

V is TRBV18 and J is TRBJ2-2; TRBD2 is a possible D gene (6 bases). This CDR3 contains 17 residues. Germline CDR1 reads KGHSH; CDR2 reads LQKENI. With 3 bases removed from V and 5 bases from J, the gap between germline ends came to 19 bases. The CDR3 sequence is CASSPRLDGTSTGELFF. In DNA form, the CDR3 reads TGTGCCAGCTCACCCCGGTTGGATGGGACTTCGACCGGGGAGCTGTTTTTT.

The gene calls are TRBV18 and TRBJ2-7; 10 positions agree with TRBD2. Germline CDR1 KGHSH, CDR2 LQKENI. This CDR3 contains 15 residues. Trimming cost V 4 bases and J 5 bases; bases outside gene matches: 8. The CDR3 sequence is CASSLLAGARNEQYF. CDR3 coding DNA: TGTGCCAGCTCACTTCTAGCGGGAGCCCGGAACGAGCAGTACTTC.

V usage is TRBV7-9 and J usage is TRBJ2-7, with TRBD2 matching over 10 bases. Trimming at V came to 7 bases and at J to 2 bases, leaving 8 bases not matched to a gene. The CDR3 has 15 amino acids. Germline loops: CDR1 SEHNR, CDR2 FQNEAQ (reference sequence). The CDR3 region is CASKPQAGGPYEQYF. CDR3 nucleotides: TGTGCCAGCAAACCTCAAGCGGGAGGGCCCTACGAGCAGTACTTC.

The chain employs TRBV30 and TRBJ1-1; D is perhaps TRBD1 (5 bases). This CDR3 region has 19 residues. With 0 bases removed from V and 4 bases from J, the gap between germline ends came to 27 bases. The germline gives CDR1 GTSNPN, CDR2 SVGIG (reference sequence). This CDR3 reads CAWSVYIGLIGAPITEAFF. CDR3 bases: TGTGCCTGGAGTGTATATATTGGACTAATCGGGGCCCCGATCACTGAAGCTTTCTTT.

J is TRBJ2-6 and V is TRBV27, with D unclear. The CDR3 covers 15 residues. The V end lost 1 base, the J end lost 1 base, and 5 bases lay between the germline ends. The V gene's germline CDR1 is MNHEY and CDR2 SMNVEV (reference sequence). The CDR3 bases are TGTGCCAGCAGTTTATTTCCGTCTGGGGCCAACGTCCTGACTTTC. It is translated as CASSLFPSGANVLTF.

The J gene is TRBJ1-5, the V gene TRBV9; D is undetermined. Trimming removed 0 bases from V and 3 bases from J, with 7 bases in between. Germline-derived CDR1 and CDR2 are SGDLS and YYNGEE. The CDR3 has 14 amino acids. The CDR3: CASSVGLLNQPQHF. The DNA for the CDR3 is TGTGCCAGCAGCGTAGGGCTGCTCAATCAGCCCCAGCATTTT.

J is TRBJ2-3 and V is TRBV11-1, with 14 bases matching TRBD2. With 5 bases clipped from V and 6 bases from J, the junction kept 4 bases outside the gene matches. Germline V gene sequence: CDR1 SGHAT, CDR2 FQDESV (reference sequence). The CDR3 runs to 15 residues. The CDR3 DNA reads TGTGCCAGCAGCGAGGGACTAGCGGGAGTGGATACGCAGTATTTT. Translating gives CASSEGLAGVDTQYF.

This chain uses TRBV28 with TRBJ1-1; 12 nucleotides match TRBD1. The V segment lost 7 bases and the J segment 7 bases; nucleotides outside the gene matches: 10. CDR1 is MDHEN, CDR2 SYDVKM, per germline. This CDR3 region has 15 residues. CDR3 bases: TGTGCCAGCATCGTCCCGGGACAGGGGGCGAATGAAGCTTTCTTT. It encodes CASIVPGQGANEAFF. The full variable domain, rest sourced from reference TRBV28 and TRBJ1-1, is DVKVTQSSRYLVKRTGEKVFLECVQDMDHENMFWYRQDPGLGLRLIYFSYDVKMKEKGDIPEGYSVSREKKERFSLILESASTNQTSMYLCASIVPGQGANEAFFGQGTRLTVV.

J is TRBJ1-3 and V is TRBV4-1; D gene ambiguous. Trimming took off 6 bases at V and 0 bases at J, with 12 bases between the two ends. Germline V gene data show CDR1 as MGHRA and CDR2 as YSYEKL. The CDR3 has 15 residues. CDR3 residues: CASRNSFSSGNTIYF. DNA of the CDR3: TGCGCCAGCAGAAACAGTTTCAGCTCTGGAAACACCATATATTTT.

This chain uses TRBV6-5 with TRBJ1-1, with D perhaps TRBD1 (6 bases). V was trimmed by 7 bases and J by 3 bases, leaving 12 bases between them. CDR1 is MNHEY and CDR2 is SVGAGI in the germline V gene. The CDR3 loop spans 13 amino acids. The CDR3 DNA is TGTGCCAGCAATTGGGCAGGGGACACTGAAGCTTTCTTT. It translates to CASNWAGDTEAFF.